These 8 T cell receptor beta chains originate from one sample sequenced in a study of T cells in Graves' hyperthyroidism and ophthalmopathy. RNA transcripts were the template for amplifying TCR beta CDR3 regions. RT-PCR in the first round (using the HTBI primer set) targeted the TCR CDR3. TCRdb itself ran the multiplex PCR reads through MiXCR, one entry per CDR3 protein. The table has 690,000 or so distinct CDR3 sequences, around 19% seen once; the top ten hold 16%. Sequenced: blood. Receptors were obtained from a woman between 45 and 60 years old with Graves' hyperthyroidism that later progressed to Graves' ophthalmopathy.

This chain connects TRBV20-1 to TRBJ2-2; TRBD1 aligns across 7 bases. Germline trimming cut 3 bases from V and 5 bases from J; bases unmatched to any gene: 3. This CDR3 region has 13 residues. In germline, CDR1 is DFQATT, CDR2 SNEGSKA (reference sequence). CDR3 in DNA: TGCAGTGCTAGTCGGGACAGAACCGGGGAGCTGTTTTTT. Translation gives CSASRDRTGELFF.

V usage is TRBV7-6 and J usage is TRBJ1-3; D gene uncertain. V lost 0 bases to trimming and J lost 4 bases, with 7 bases between them. Germline loops: CDR1 SGHVS, CDR2 FNYEAQ. The CDR3 contains 14 residues. The CDR3 bases are TGTGCCAGCAGCTTAGCGCTAAGGGGAAACACCATATATTTT. Encoded protein: CASSLALRGNTIYF.

The gene calls are TRBV14 and TRBJ1-2; 7 bases map to TRBD1. The length of the CDR3 is 14 residues. The germline CDR1 and CDR2 sequences are SGHDN and FVKESK. V dropped 3 bases and J dropped 2; count of bases not matched to a gene: 3. CDR3: CASSHPDRNYGYTF. The CDR3 DNA is TGTGCCAGCAGCCACCCGGACAGGAACTATGGCTACACCTTC.

This clonotype has at least ten counts. The V gene is TRBV12-3 or TRBV12-4, the J gene TRBJ2-3, with D hard to call. The germline V and J ends were trimmed by 2 bases and 4 bases, with 13 bases remaining between them. This CDR3 is 15 amino acids long. The CDR3 DNA reads as TGTGCCAGCAGTTTACGGTCCAGGAGCGCAGATACGCAGTATTTT. Its translation is CASSLRSRSADTQYF.

This clonotype is a singleton in its sample. A much more abundant neighbour one base away suggests this may be a read error. The chain combines TRBV7-3 with TRBJ2-5, with D possibly TRBD1 on 5 matching bases. This CDR3 comprises 15 residues. Germline CDR1 SGHTA, CDR2 FQGTGA. V dropped 1 base and J dropped 5 bases, with 14 bases sitting between them. CDR3 residues: CASSLNAQGCETQYF. CDR3 nucleotides: TGTGCCAGCAGCTTAAACGCCCAGGGCTGTGAGACCCAGTACTTC.

This clonotype was seen a few times. The rearrangement uses TRBV4-1 and TRBJ2-3; no clear D gene. The CDR3 is 17 residues long. Trimming left V 1 base short and J 0 bases short, with 14 bases between. The germline V gene encodes CDR1 MGHRA and CDR2 YSYEKL. The CDR3 loop is CASSQVVGGSSTDTQYF. DNA of the CDR3: TGCGCCAGCAGCCAAGTAGTAGGCGGTTCTAGCACAGATACGCAGTATTTT.

The table lists this clonotype with a few counts. This chain uses TRBV7-6 with TRBJ1-5, with D possibly TRBD1 on 5 matching bases. This CDR3 is built from 15 residues. Germline V lookup: CDR1 SGHVS, CDR2 FNYEAQ. Between the trimmed V and J ends, which lost 5 bases and 7 bases, there was a span of 18 bases. The CDR3 DNA follows: TGTGCCAGCAGCCCCCACCTTCGCAGGGAGCAGCCCCAGCATTTT. It specifies CASSPHLRREQPQHF.

This clonotype was counted only a few times. The chain uses TRBV20-1 and TRBJ2-1; D is perhaps TRBD2 (6 bases). V was shortened by 0 bases and J by 4 bases, with 10 bases between the two germline ends. This CDR3 has 14 residues. The germline V gene has CDR1 DFQATT and CDR2 SNEGSKA (reference sequence). CDR3 in amino acids: CSARDPSGYNEQFF. The CDR3 DNA reads TGCAGTGCTAGAGATCCAAGCGGGTACAATGAGCAGTTCTTC.